This T cell receptor beta chain emerged from a study of blood T cell repertoires in COVID-19. Study context: Italy, Spain and the United States were the sources of the convalescent and acute COVID-19 samples. Nucleic acid was either cDNA or gDNA, and it came from T cells, B-cell-depleted T cells, or PBMCs.

Methods used by the authors: The assay estimated nucleated cells by amplifying reference gene primers. Method: immunoSEQ multiplex PCR; TCRdb's copy keeps in-frame clones and lacks some. Clone size and V and J calls were adopted from that table, with D and trimming inferred from the DNA. The data contain 210,000 or so clones, more than 75% of them singletons. The specimen was peripheral blood. This clonotype originated in a man aged 45-65 years with acute or convalescent COVID-19.

The CDR3 is CASSERHSGTGAGNTEAFF. As DNA, the CDR3 is TGTGCCAGCAGTGAAAGGCACTCCGGGACAGGGGCGGGGAACACTGAAGCTTTCTTT. The genes are TRBV6-1 and TRBJ1-1, with 10 bases matching TRBD1. Germline CDR1 reads MNHNS; CDR2 reads SASEGT. The CDR3 extends over 19 amino acids. V lost 2 bases to trimming and J lost 1 base; unmatched junction nucleotides: 13.